The clone carrying this TCR beta chain was counted many times. What it binds is not known. The entry originates in a study of T cells after posttransplantation cyclophosphamide. Study-level findings and limits: Skin or GI-infiltrating T cells shared few TRB sequences with blood. Later blood repertoires were often dominated by clones from the donor CD8+ memory compartment. TRB clonality was highly associated with recipient CMV seropositivity and reactivation.

CDR3 length: 15 residues. Germline CDR1 is SGHRS and CDR2 is YFSETQ. The trim removed 4 bases at V and 5 bases at J, leaving 6 bases unmatched. Profiled with immunoSEQ multiplex PCR; TCRdb holds only in-frame clones, not every one. The sample is made up of 9,500 to 15,000 clones, none counted only once. This related bone marrow graft donor gave peripheral blood on the day of marrow donation. The specimen sequenced was PBMCs. This rearrangement joins TRBV5-1 to TRBJ2-1; 10 bases map to TRBD1. This sequence originates from a woman aged 40 to 49 in good health, CMV-negative, and a related stem cell transplant donor. The CDR3 region is CASSLGTGVNNEQFF. CDR3 nucleotide sequence: TGCGCCAGCAGCCTCGGGACAGGGGTTAACAATGAGCAGTTCTTC.